The rows below give T cell receptor beta chains drawn from one sample of a study of cytomegalovirus exposure and HLA in healthy donors. Using immunoSEQ multiplex PCR, the repertoire was profiled, and TCRdb retains in-frame clones only, with some absent. The repertoire holds about 270,000 clones, with 65% to 85% as singletons. Input material: PBMCs. Source of these receptors: a female donor in good health and CMV-seronegative. Each CDR3 is given with its conserved first and last residue. The D gene is left open where the match is weak. For some rows the clone size is stated as once, few or many, or as a class when expanded; others skip it.

D gene	clone size	V gene	J gene	CDR3 protein	CDR3 DNA
.	.	TRBV6-1	TRBJ1-2	CASELKGGGNYGYTF	TGTGCCAGCGAGTTAAAAGGCGGGGGTAACTATGGCTACACCTTC
.	.	TRBV2	TRBJ2-1	CASSDAMSSYNEQFF	TGTGCCAGCAGTGACGCGATGAGCTCCTACAATGAGCAGTTCTTC
TRBD1	few	TRBV25-1	TRBJ1-1	CATRGQGHTEAFF	TGTGCCACTAGGGGACAGGGGCACACTGAAGCTTTCTTT
.	.	TRBV6-6	TRBJ2-5	CASSYSKVTEETQYF	TGTGCCAGCAGTTACTCGAAGGTGACAGAGGAGACCCAGTACTTC
TRBD1	.	TRBV11-2	TRBJ1-3	CASRNWDSSGNTIYF	TGTGCCAGCAGGAACTGGGACAGCTCTGGAAACACCATATATTTT
TRBD2	.	TRBV15	TRBJ2-7	CATSRDPMTSGGYEQYF	TGTGCCACCAGCAGAGATCCCATGACTAGCGGCGGCTACGAGCAGTACTTC
.	.	TRBV4-1	TRBJ2-3	CASSLLQGESTDTQYF	TGCGCCAGCAGCCTCTTACAGGGCGAGAGCACAGATACGCAGTATTTT
.	.	TRBV5-1	TRBJ2-1	CASSRGASNNEQFF	TGCGCCAGCAGTCGAGGCGCCTCGAACAATGAGCAGTTCTTC
.	.	TRBV19	TRBJ2-2	CASSMTGSNTGELFF	TGTGCCAGTAGTATGACAGGATCGAACACCGGGGAGCTGTTTTTT
TRBD2	once	TRBV7-2	TRBJ2-1	CASSLGGLADPNEQFF	TGTGCCAGCAGCTTAGGGGGACTAGCGGACCCCAATGAGCAGTTCTTC
.	.	TRBV14	TRBJ2-2	CASSQDMGANTGELFF	TGTGCCAGCAGCCAAGATATGGGAGCCAACACCGGGGAGCTGTTTTTT
.	.	TRBV28	TRBJ2-5	CASSFSPIDRRGKETQYF	TGTGCCAGCAGTTTTTCCCCTATCGACAGGCGGGGGAAAGAGACCCAGTACTTC
.	.	TRBV18	TRBJ2-3	CASSPRGLLGTDTQYF	TGTGCCAGCTCACCACGGGGGCTCTTGGGCACAGATACGCAGTATTTT
TRBD1	.	TRBV5-4	TRBJ1-1	CASSLQGALNTEAFF	TGTGCCAGCAGCTTACAGGGGGCCTTGAACACTGAAGCTTTCTTT
.	.	TRBV5-5	TRBJ2-3	CASSLSGSDTQYF	TGTGCCAGCAGCTTGTCGGGATCAGATACGCAGTATTTT
.	.	TRBV5-1	TRBJ1-5	CASSPDSPNQPQHF	TGCGCCAGCAGCCCGGACTCACCTAATCAGCCCCAGCATTTT
.	.	TRBV6-1	TRBJ2-3	CASRPPNDSRKYF	TGTGCCAGCAGACCCCCAAACGACTCTCGGAAGTATTTT
.	.	TRBV15	TRBJ1-5	CATSPDSSNQPQHF	TGTGCCACCAGCCCTGACAGTAGCAATCAGCCCCAGCATTTT
TRBD2	.	TRBV5-1	TRBJ2-2	CASSLIAGGPGTGELFF	TGCGCCAGCAGCCTTATAGCGGGAGGGCCGGGGACCGGGGAGCTGTTTTTT
TRBD1	.	TRBV11-2	TRBJ2-7	CASSLVAGTGAYEQYF	TGTGCCAGCAGCTTAGTTGCGGGGACAGGGGCCTACGAGCAGTACTTC
.	.	TRBV11-3	TRBJ2-1	CASSRTSDYNEQFF	TGTGCCAGCAGCCGGACTTCCGATTACAATGAGCAGTTCTTC
.	.	TRBV11-2	TRBJ2-5	CASSLDSLVLQETQYF	TGTGCCAGCAGCTTAGATAGTCTAGTTCTACAAGAGACCCAGTACTTC
TRBD1	.	TRBV5-4	TRBJ1-2	CASSSTGAYGYTF	TGTGCCAGCAGCTCGACAGGGGCCTATGGCTACACCTTC
.	few	TRBV11-3	TRBJ2-1	CASSLDWRGEQFF	TGTGCCAGCAGCTTAGATTGGAGAGGGGAGCAGTTCTTC
.	few	TRBV7-8	TRBJ1-1	CASSLDPGQGYTEAFF	TGTGCCAGCAGCTTAGATCCAGGGCAGGGGTACACTGAAGCTTTCTTT
.	.	TRBV7-8	TRBJ2-1	CASSLVGGASSYNEQLF	TGTGCCAGCAGCTTAGTTGGGGGCGCCTCCTCCTACAATGAGCAGCTCTTC
TRBD2	few	TRBV29-1	TRBJ2-1	CSVWASGRGEQFF	TGCAGCGTTTGGGCTAGCGGGAGGGGTGAGCAGTTCTTC
.	.	TRBV28	TRBJ2-2	CASTEGGSNTGELFF	TGTGCCAGCACCGAAGGCGGATCGAACACCGGGGAGCTGTTTTTT
TRBD2	.	TRBV25-1	TRBJ2-3	CASTQTSGGTDTQYF	TGTGCCAGCACTCAAACTAGCGGGGGAACAGATACGCAGTATTTT
.	.	TRBV5-4	TRBJ2-3	CASSFSGDTQYF	TGTGCCAGCAGCTTTTCAGGAGATACGCAGTATTTT
TRBD1	.	TRBV29-1	TRBJ1-1	CSVDPGQWNTEAFF	TGCAGCGTTGATCCGGGACAGTGGAACACTGAAGCTTTCTTT
TRBD2	.	TRBV11-1	TRBJ2-1	CASSLGEGSVHEQFF	TGTGCCAGCAGCTTAGGGGAGGGCTCTGTACATGAGCAGTTCTTC
.	.	TRBV6-1	TRBJ1-2	CASMERLGYGYTF	TGTGCCAGCATGGAGAGGCTGGGCTATGGCTACACCTTC
TRBD2	few	TRBV7-9	TRBJ2-7	CASSLAASGPRLHEQYF	TGTGCCAGCAGCTTAGCGGCTAGCGGCCCCAGGTTGCACGAGCAGTACTTC
TRBD2	.	TRBV4-1	TRBJ2-5	CASSQRESVETQYF	TGCGCCAGCAGCCAGCGGGAGAGTGTGGAGACCCAGTACTTC
.	.	TRBV6-6	TRBJ1-1	CASSGRNTEAFF	TGTGCCAGCAGTGGCCGGAACACTGAAGCTTTCTTT
TRBD1	few	TRBV19	TRBJ1-2	CASSNPGTGGRSGYTF	TGTGCCAGTAGTAACCCCGGGACAGGGGGTAGGAGTGGCTACACCTTC
TRBD1	few	TRBV7-9	TRBJ2-5	CASSPRSRGQGQETQYF	TGTGCCAGCAGCCCGAGGTCAAGGGGGCAAGGCCAAGAGACCCAGTACTTC
TRBD1	.	TRBV27	TRBJ1-6	CASSRQGAGLPLHF	TGTGCCAGCAGTCGACAGGGGGCTGGGTTACCCCTCCACTTT
.	.	TRBV5-1	TRBJ2-4	CASSPPGVEQYF	TGCGCCAGCAGCCCCCCGGGGGTGGAACAGTACTTC
.	.	TRBV6-5	TRBJ2-2	CASTRGKNTGELFF	TGTGCCAGTACGAGGGGGAAGAACACCGGGGAGCTGTTTTTT
.	.	TRBV28	TRBJ2-7	CASSENRGGVYEQYF	TGTGCCAGCAGTGAAAACAGGGGGGGAGTCTACGAGCAGTACTTC
.	.	TRBV7-9	TRBJ2-7	CASSLPGTPREQYF	TGTGCCAGCAGCTTACCCGGGACTCCCCGCGAGCAGTACTTC
.	.	TRBV5-1	TRBJ2-3	CASSFLAGQDTQYF	TGCGCCAGCAGCTTCCTGGCAGGTCAAGATACGCAGTATTTT
TRBD1	.	TRBV7-2	TRBJ2-7	CASSHGDSLYEQYF	TGTGCCAGCAGCCATGGGGACAGTCTCTACGAGCAGTACTTC
TRBD1	.	TRBV19	TRBJ1-2	CASSSAQGGRPGYTF	TGTGCCAGTAGTAGCGCACAGGGGGGCCGGCCCGGCTACACCTTC
TRBD2	.	TRBV10-1	TRBJ2-4	CASSDLAGAAKNIQYF	TGCGCCAGCAGTGATTTAGCGGGGGCAGCCAAAAACATTCAGTACTTC
.	few	TRBV30	TRBJ2-2	CAWSPRSGNTGELFF	TGTGCCTGGAGCCCTAGAAGTGGAAACACCGGGGAGCTGTTTTTT
.	.	TRBV5-6	TRBJ2-6	CASSLRGTGANVLTF	TGTGCCAGCAGCTTGCGAGGGACTGGGGCCAACGTCCTGACTTTC
.	.	TRBV27	TRBJ2-5	CASSAPGIRETQYF	TGTGCCAGCAGTGCACCGGGAATAAGGGAGACCCAGTACTTC
.	few	TRBV7-6	TRBJ2-5	CASSLAAGQETQYF	TGTGCCAGCAGCTTAGCTGCGGGACAAGAGACCCAGTACTTC
TRBD1	.	TRBV7-6	TRBJ2-7	CASSVQGAPTYEQYF	TGTGCCAGCAGCGTACAGGGGGCACCTACCTACGAGCAGTACTTC
.	.	TRBV6-5	TRBJ1-1	CASSEERANTEAFF	TGTGCCAGCAGTGAGGAGCGCGCGAACACTGAAGCTTTCTTT
.	.	TRBV4-1	TRBJ2-5	CASSQEGARHQYF	TGCGCCAGCAGCCAAGAAGGGGCCCGGCACCAGTACTTC
.	.	TRBV7-9	TRBJ1-2	CASSLNQGRGGYTF	TGTGCCAGCAGCTTAAACCAGGGGAGGGGTGGCTACACCTTC